This TCR beta chain stems from a study of identifying expanded T cells in peripheral blood. TCRdb's copy holds only in-frame clones and misses some; the assay was immunoSEQ multiplex PCR. The sample lists some 130,000 clones, roughly 90% occurring once. A note on this clone: Its antigen is undetermined.

CDR3 length equals 14 residues. Germline V gene data show CDR1 as SGHTA and CDR2 as FQGNSA. The germline V and J ends were trimmed by 2 bases and 5 bases, with 12 bases remaining between them. Study findings and constraints: Across healthy donors, higher total template counts meant significantly greater approximately two-week count variance.

Source material: blood. The V call is TRBV7-2, the J call TRBJ2-5; D may be TRBD2 (6 bases). The clonotype was recovered from a person aged 18 to 75 in good health. CDR3 amino acids: CASSLNGGVETQYF. The CDR3 nucleotides read TGTGCCAGCAGCTTAAACGGGGGAGTGGAGACCCAGTACTTC.